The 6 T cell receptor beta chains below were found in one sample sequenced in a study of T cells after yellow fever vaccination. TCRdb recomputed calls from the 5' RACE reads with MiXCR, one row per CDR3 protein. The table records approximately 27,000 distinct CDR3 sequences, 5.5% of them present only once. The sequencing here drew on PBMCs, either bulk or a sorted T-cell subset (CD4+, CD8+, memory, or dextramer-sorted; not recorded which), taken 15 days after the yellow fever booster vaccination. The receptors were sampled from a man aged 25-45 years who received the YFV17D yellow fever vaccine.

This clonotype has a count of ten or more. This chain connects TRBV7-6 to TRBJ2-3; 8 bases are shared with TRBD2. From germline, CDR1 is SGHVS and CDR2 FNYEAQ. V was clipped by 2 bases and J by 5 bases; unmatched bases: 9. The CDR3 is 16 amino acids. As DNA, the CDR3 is TGTGCCAGCAGCTTATCCCGGATCCGGGGGGGAGATACGCAGTATTTT. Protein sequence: CASSLSRIRGGDTQYF. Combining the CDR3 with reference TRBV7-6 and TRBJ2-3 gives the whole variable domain GAGVSQSPRYKVTKRGQDVALRCDPISGHVSLYWYRQALGQGPEFLTYFNYEAQQDKSGLPNDRFSAERPEGSISTLTIQRTEQRDSAMYRCASSLSRIRGGDTQYFGPGTRLTVL.

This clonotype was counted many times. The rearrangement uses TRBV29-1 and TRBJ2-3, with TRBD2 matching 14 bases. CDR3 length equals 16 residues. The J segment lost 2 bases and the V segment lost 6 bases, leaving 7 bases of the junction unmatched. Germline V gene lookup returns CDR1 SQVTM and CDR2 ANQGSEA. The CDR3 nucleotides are TGCAGCGTGGCGGGACTAGCGGGAGTCCCCACAGATACGCAGTATTTT. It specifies CSVAGLAGVPTDTQYF.

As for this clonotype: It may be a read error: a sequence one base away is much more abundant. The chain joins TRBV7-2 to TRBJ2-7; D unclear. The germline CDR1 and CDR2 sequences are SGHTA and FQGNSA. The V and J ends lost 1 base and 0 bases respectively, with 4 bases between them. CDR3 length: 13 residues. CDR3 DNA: TGTGCCAGCAGCTTAGACCACTCCTACGAGCAGTACTTC. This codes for CASSLDHSYEQYF.

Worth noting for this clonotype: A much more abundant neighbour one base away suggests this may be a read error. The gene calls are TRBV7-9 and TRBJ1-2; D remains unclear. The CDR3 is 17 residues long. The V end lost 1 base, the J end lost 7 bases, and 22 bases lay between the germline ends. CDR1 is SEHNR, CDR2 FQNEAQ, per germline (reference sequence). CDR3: CASSLGAGRRFDAGYTF. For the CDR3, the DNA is TGTGCCAGCAGCTTAGGGGCCGGAAGACGGTTCGATGCTGGCTACACCTTC.

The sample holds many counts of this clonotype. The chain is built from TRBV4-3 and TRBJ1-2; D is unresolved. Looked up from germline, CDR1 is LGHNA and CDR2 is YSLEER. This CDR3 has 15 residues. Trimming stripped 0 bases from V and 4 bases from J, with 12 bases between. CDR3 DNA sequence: TGCGCCAGCAGCCAAGAGGCGGGTTTCGGCTATGGCTACACCTTC. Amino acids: CASSQEAGFGYGYTF.

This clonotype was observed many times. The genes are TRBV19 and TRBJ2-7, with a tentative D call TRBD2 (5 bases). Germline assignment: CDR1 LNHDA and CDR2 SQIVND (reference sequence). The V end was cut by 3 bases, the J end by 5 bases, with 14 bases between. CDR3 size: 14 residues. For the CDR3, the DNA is TGTGCCAGTAGTATGCTAGGGCGGGCTGACGAGCAGTACTTC. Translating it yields CASSMLGRADEQYF.